This is a list of T cell receptor beta chains from one sample in a study of blood T cell repertoires in COVID-19. Measured with immunoSEQ multiplex PCR; TCRdb has only the in-frame clones, and not every one. The sample has 84,000 or so clones, around four fifths seen once. The sample consisted of peripheral blood. The source is an elderly man with active or convalescent COVID-19. Both conserved end residues are part of each CDR3. A D gene is named only where the DNA matches it firmly. Clone size is stated in some rows and not others, as once, few, many or a class when expanded.

TRBV6-2/TRBV6-3	-	TRBJ1-1	-	CASSYSWRHEAFF	TGTGCCAGCAGTTACAGCTGGCGACACGAAGCTTTCTTT
TRBV7-8	few	TRBJ1-2	-	CASSLGGPGGYTF	TGTGCCAGCAGCTTAGGAGGGCCCGGTGGCTACACCTTC
TRBV7-2	-	TRBJ1-2	-	CASSLHRVLNYGYTF	TGTGCCAGCAGCTTGCACAGGGTGCTTAACTATGGCTACACCTTC
TRBV9	-	TRBJ2-5	TRBD2	CASSVGSGSAQETQYF	TGTGCCAGCAGCGTAGGTAGCGGGAGCGCCCAAGAGACCCAGTACTTC
TRBV2	-	TRBJ1-5	-	CASSDIERGSNQPQHF	TGTGCCAGCAGTGATATTGAACGGGGTTCCAATCAGCCCCAGCATTTT
TRBV29-1	-	TRBJ2-1	-	CSVESPGQASYNEQFF	TGCAGCGTTGAATCCCCAGGCCAAGCCTCTTACAATGAGCAGTTCTTC
TRBV4-2	-	TRBJ2-5	-	CASSRAGETQYF	TGTGCCAGCAGCCGGGCGGGAGAGACCCAGTACTTC
TRBV7-2	-	TRBJ2-5	-	CASSFSATGNQETQYF	TGTGCCAGCAGCTTTTCGGCGACAGGTAACCAAGAGACCCAGTACTTC
TRBV5-4	-	TRBJ1-2	TRBD1	CASSSYAGGFNYGYTF	TGTGCCAGCAGCTCCTACGCAGGGGGATTTAACTATGGCTACACCTTC
TRBV6-5	-	TRBJ1-2	-	CASTELRTGDYGYTF	TGTGCCAGCACCGAACTTCGGACGGGAGACTATGGCTACACCTTC
TRBV6-5	-	TRBJ2-2	-	CASEQKFNTGELFF	TGTGCCAGCGAACAGAAGTTCAACACCGGGGAGCTGTTTTTT